This T cell receptor (beta chain) stems from a study of blood T cell repertoires in COVID-19 (TCRdb year 2020). For the wider study: Samples covering the acute and convalescent phases of COVID-19 were provided by collaborators in the United States, Italy and Spain. The dataset comprised deeply sampled blood TCRbeta repertoires from subjects exposed to, actively infected with, or recovered from COVID-19. The prospective study material was composed of cDNA or gDNA derived from T cells, B-cell-depleted T cells, or PBMCs. Samples were obtained from the ongoing ImmuneRACE study (first 160 participants) and from about 1,300 subjects provided by 6 global collaborators. Where HLA class I and class II types were available, the types were taken from metadata supplied by the sample provider, not from assay-based typing. The sample metadata nearly always contained a de-identified subject ID, COVID-19 status, age in years and sex. A freely available public database, intended as a resource for researchers studying the immune response to SARS-CoV-2, is where the repertoires were released.

Each collaborating institution followed its own protocols to collect whole blood in K2EDTA tubes. For TCRbeta analysis, collaborators shipped samples in one of three forms: frozen whole blood, isolated PBMCs, or DNA extracted from either of those sample types. What the research found in general, with its limitations: Clinical and demographic metadata were provided uncurated, with the amount varying by source and participant.

The immunoSEQ Assay, a bias-controlled multiplex PCR, was used to amplify TCRbeta CDR3 regions from genomic DNA. On the study's bioinformatics: Within the assay, amplification of reference gene primers was used to estimate how many nucleated cells each sample contained. Sequence reads were collapsed and filtered to measure the absolute abundance of every unique TCRbeta CDR3 rearrangement. For each sample, productive Simpson clonality was calculated by taking the square root of Simpson's diversity index across productive rearrangements. In its TCRdb copy, this immuneACCESS table keeps in-frame sequences only and misses some clones. Where compared with another copy, unresolved V genes explain less than half of these, and the others have no known cause. V, J and clone size were drawn from that table, and D and trimming were deduced from the DNA. The sample table contains more than 85,000 clones; only one count was recorded for approximately 86% of them. The ten largest make up about 2.9% of the sample.

V loses 3 bases of germline sequence and J loses 4 bases, and the interval between the two ends is 8 bases. Counted from cysteine to phenylalanine, this CDR3 has 13 amino acids. Here the CDR3 DNA is all that survives: 39 bases in frame from base 1. As to this clone: Its target antigen remains unknown. No much larger clonotype is one base removed from it; base qualities were not supplied.

The clonotype comes from a man aged 50 to 59 with active or convalescent COVID-19. What was sequenced was peripheral blood. This receptor chain uses TRBV12-3 or TRBV12-4 and TRBJ2-3; matching of 7 bases hints at TRBD2 as the D gene. Read as DNA, the sequence is TGTGCCAGCAGTTTCGGGGGGCCAGATACGCAGTATTTT. The translation is CASSFGGPDTQYF.